This T cell receptor beta chain was identified in a study of T cell responses to AZD1222 COVID-19 vaccine. The CDR3 is 14 residues long. Notes on the study in general: Among those given AZD1222, only 6 or 7 were seropositive at baseline.

With regard to this clone: Its matching antigen is unknown.

Assay: immunoSEQ multiplex PCR; the TCRdb copy retains only in-frame clones and omits some. The table lists approximately 94,000 clones, about 89% of them singletons. This chain links TRBV21-1 with TRBJ1-1. TRBV21-1 is deemed a pseudogene. Sample: peripheral blood, taken on day 0 of MenACWY control vaccination. The sequence was collected from an adult in good health. The CDR3 loop reads CASSKGRYSAEAFF. As DNA, the CDR3 is TGTGCCAGCAGCAAAGGAAGGTATAGTGCAGAAGCTTTCTTT.